Shown below are 14 T cell receptor beta chains from a single sample sequenced in a study of T cell changes during pregnancy in multiple sclerosis. TCRdb's copy holds only in-frame clones and misses some; the assay was immunoSEQ multiplex PCR. The table records approximately 12,000 clones, 85% to 90% of them present only once. Sequencing was performed on CD8+ T cells from peripheral blood mononuclear cells, taken after pregnancy. The receptors were sampled from a female donor in good health, enrolled as a control in a pregnancy study.

This clone was seen only once. The CDR3 protein is CASSQEGTGTDTQYF. The CDR3 DNA follows: TGCGCCAGCAGCCAAGAAGGCACAGGCACAGATACGCAGTATTTT. The chain combines TRBV4-1 with TRBJ2-3; D is undetermined. The ends were cut back, 0 bases at V and 1 base at J, with 8 bases in the middle. This CDR3 has 15 residues. CDR1 and CDR2 (germline): MGHRA, YSYEKL.

This sequence joins TRBV2 and TRBJ2-7; 10 nucleotides line up with TRBD2. This CDR3 has 14 amino acids. Trimming at V came to 3 bases and at J to 6 bases, leaving 5 bases not matched to a gene. Per the germline V gene, CDR1 is SNHLY and CDR2 is FYNNEI. As DNA, the CDR3 is TGTGCCAGCAGTGATAGGCTAGCGGGGGTCGAGCAGTACTTC. Amino acid sequence: CASSDRLAGVEQYF.

J is TRBJ2-3 and V is TRBV5-6; D uncertain. The ends were cut back, 0 bases at V and 8 bases at J, with 13 bases in the middle. Germline V gene sequence: CDR1 SGHDT, CDR2 YYEEEE. CDR3 length: 14 residues. The CDR3 sequence: CASSLESGSGTQYF. The CDR3 bases are TGTGCCAGCAGCTTGGAGTCCGGATCGGGTACGCAGTATTTT.

The J gene is TRBJ2-5, the V gene TRBV5-4; TRBD2 aligns across 9 bases. In germline, CDR1 is SGHNT, CDR2 YYREEE (reference sequence). V lost 0 bases, J lost 1 base, and 4 bases stayed unmatched. The CDR3 has 16 residues. CDR3 sequence reads: CASSLVGGGVQETQYF. CDR3 DNA sequence: TGTGCCAGCAGCTTGGTTGGCGGGGGGGTCCAAGAGACCCAGTACTTC.

The J gene is TRBJ1-5, the V gene TRBV6-4, with D possibly matching TRBD1 (6 bases). V shed 4 bases and J shed 2 bases, with 12 bases lying between them. CDR3 length equals 15 residues. Germline V gives CDR1 MRHNA, CDR2 SNTAGT. The CDR3 region is CASSVLAGGNQPQHF. The DNA for the CDR3 is TGTGCCAGCAGTGTGTTAGCAGGGGGCAATCAGCCCCAGCATTTT.

The sample holds one count of this clone. V is TRBV28 and J is TRBJ1-1; no reliable D call. The length of the CDR3 is 13 residues. CDR1 and CDR2 from the germline V gene are MDHEN and SYDVKM. V lost 2 bases, J lost 2 bases, and 6 bases lay in between. The CDR3 DNA is TGTGCCAGCAGTTTAATTTCTAACACTGAAGCTTTCTTT. Its protein product is CASSLISNTEAFF.

This clone came up once. The rearrangement joins TRBV19 to TRBJ2-3, with D perhaps matching TRBD1 (5 bases). This CDR3 has 15 amino acids. CDR1 is LNHDA, CDR2 SQIVND, per germline (reference sequence). V lost 3 bases, J lost 4 bases, and 14 bases lay in between. Here the CDR3 reads CASSIRGDLPDTQYF. DNA for the CDR3: TGTGCCAGTAGTATTAGGGGTGACCTCCCAGATACGCAGTATTTT.

This chain uses TRBV27 with TRBJ2-3, with D uncertain. Germline-derived CDR1 and CDR2 are MNHEY and SMNVEV (reference sequence). Trimming removed 7 bases at V and 3 bases at J, with 14 bases between. This CDR3 comprises 14 residues. CDR3 sequence (DNA): TGTGCCAGCAAAGTAGTAGCCCTGACAGATACGCAGTATTTT. It yields the protein CASKVVALTDTQYF.

The CDR3 spells CASSYVPGPGTGELFF. The CDR3 nucleotides are TGTGCCAGCAGTTACGTTCCAGGTCCGGGGACCGGGGAGCTGTTTTTT. This chain joins TRBV6-5 and TRBJ2-2; tentative D call: TRBD2 (5 bases). The ends were cut back, 2 bases at V and 5 bases at J, with 15 bases in the middle. The length of the CDR3 is 16 residues. Looked up from germline, CDR1 is MNHEY and CDR2 is SVGAGI.

The chain is built from TRBV4-2 and TRBJ1-3; D gene uncertain. Per the germline V gene, CDR1 is LGHNA and CDR2 is YNFKEQ. The CDR3 contains 15 residues. Deletions cut 8 bases from V and 0 bases from J, with 14 bases between. CDR3 protein: CASRREMSSGNTIYF. DNA of the CDR3: TGTGCCAGCCGGAGAGAGATGAGCTCTGGAAACACCATATATTTT.

The chain combines TRBV4-1 with TRBJ2-2; tentatively, D is TRBD1 (5 bases). The CDR3 is 16 residues long. Germline CDR1 and CDR2: MGHRA and YSYEKL. The ends were cut back, 0 bases at V and 5 bases at J, with 13 bases in the middle. The CDR3 coding sequence is TGCGCCAGCAGCCAAGACTTCCAGGGAAGAACCGGGGAGCTGTTTTTT. Its translation: CASSQDFQGRTGELFF.

The CDR3 bases are TGTGCCAGCAGTCGGGGACAGGGTTCAGATACGCAGTATTTT. It codes for CASSRGQGSDTQYF. The chain uses TRBV28 and TRBJ2-3; 9 bases align to TRBD1. J was trimmed by 4 bases and V by 5 bases; bases with no gene match: 4. Germline V gene data show CDR1 as MDHEN and CDR2 as SYDVKM. The CDR3 spans 14 residues.

By its share, this clone is medium-sized. This chain links TRBV9 with TRBJ2-7; 9 nucleotides agree with TRBD1. The germline V gene has CDR1 SGDLS and CDR2 YYNGEE. CDR3 length equals 15 residues. With V trimmed by 3 bases and J by 2 bases, 6 bases remained unmatched. The CDR3 loop reads CASSAGQGTTYEQYF. The CDR3 region has the DNA TGTGCCAGCAGCGCCGGACAGGGGACTACCTACGAGCAGTACTTC. The whole variable domain, remainder taken from reference TRBV9 and TRBJ2-7, is DSGVTQTPKHLITATGQRVTLRCSPRSGDLSVYWYQQSLDQGLQFLIQYYNGEERAKGNILERFSAQQFPDLHSELNLSSLELGDSALYFCASSAGQGTTYEQYFGPGTRLTVT.

V gene TRBV6-5 combines with J gene TRBJ1-5; 8 bases map to TRBD1. Per the germline V gene, CDR1 is MNHEY and CDR2 is SVGAGI. The CDR3 totals 16 residues. With 1 base clipped from V and 6 bases from J, the junction kept 8 bases outside the gene matches. The chain's CDR3 is CASSYFDRGGRQPQHF. In DNA, the CDR3 is TGTGCCAGCAGTTACTTCGACAGGGGAGGGCGTCAGCCCCAGCATTTT.